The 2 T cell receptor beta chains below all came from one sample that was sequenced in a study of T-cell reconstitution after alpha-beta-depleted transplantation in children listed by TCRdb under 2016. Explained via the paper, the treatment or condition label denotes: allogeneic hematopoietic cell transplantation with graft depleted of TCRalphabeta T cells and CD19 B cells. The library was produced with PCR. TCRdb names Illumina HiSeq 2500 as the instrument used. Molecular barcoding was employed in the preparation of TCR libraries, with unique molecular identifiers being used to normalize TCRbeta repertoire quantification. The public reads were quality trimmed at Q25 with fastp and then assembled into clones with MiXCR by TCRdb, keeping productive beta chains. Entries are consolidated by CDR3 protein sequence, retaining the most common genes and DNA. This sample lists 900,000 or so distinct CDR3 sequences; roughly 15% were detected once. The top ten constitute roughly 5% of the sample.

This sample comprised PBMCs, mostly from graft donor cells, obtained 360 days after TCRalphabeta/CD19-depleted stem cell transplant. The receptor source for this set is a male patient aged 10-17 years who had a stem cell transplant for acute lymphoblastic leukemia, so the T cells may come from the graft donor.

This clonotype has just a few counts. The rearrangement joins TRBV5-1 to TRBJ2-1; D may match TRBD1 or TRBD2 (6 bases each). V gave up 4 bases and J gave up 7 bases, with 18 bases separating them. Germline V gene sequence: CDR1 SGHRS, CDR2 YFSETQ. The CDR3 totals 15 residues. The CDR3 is CASSPNTGRRNEQFF. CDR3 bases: TGCGCCAGCAGCCCAAACACAGGGAGGCGGAATGAGCAGTTCTTC.

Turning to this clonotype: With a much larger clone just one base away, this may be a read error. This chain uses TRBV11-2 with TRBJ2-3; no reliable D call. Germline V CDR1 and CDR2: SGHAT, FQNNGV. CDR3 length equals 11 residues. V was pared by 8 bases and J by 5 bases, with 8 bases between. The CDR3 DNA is TGTGCCAGCGCCAGAGGAGATACGCAGTATTTT. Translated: CASARGDTQYF. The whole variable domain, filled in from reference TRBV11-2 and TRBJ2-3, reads EAGVAQSPRYKIIEKRQSVAFWCNPISGHATLYWYQQILGQGPKLLIQFQNNGVVDDSQLPKDRFSAERLKGVDSTLKIQPAKLEDSAVYLCASARGDTQYFGPGTRLTVL.